The rows below give T cell receptor beta chains drawn from one sample of a study of PD-1 blockade in classical Hodgkin lymphoma. Clones were read by immunoSEQ multiplex PCR, and TCRdb kept only the in-frame ones, dropping some. The data show approximately 100,000 clones, 83% seen once. The sequencing here drew on peripheral blood mononuclear cells (PBMCs), taken before the fourth cycle of nivolumab. Receptor source: a human donor with classical Hodgkin lymphoma. CDR3s include the opening cysteine and the closing phenylalanine or tryptophan. D genes are given only for firm matches. Size tells how often a clone was seen (once, few, many) or the class of an expanded clone, and some rows leave it out.

abundance	v_gene	j_gene	d_gene	CDR3nt	CDR3aa
.	TRBV9	TRBJ2-2	.	TGTGCCAGCAGCGTAGCTGGTGGGGTCACCGGGGAGCTGTTTTTT	CASSVAGGVTGELFF
.	TRBV7-9	TRBJ1-2	TRBD1	TGTGCCAGCAGCTTAGACAGGGGTTTGGGCTCGGGAGGCTACACCTTC	CASSLDRGLGSGGYTF
.	TRBV7-2	TRBJ2-7	.	TGTGCCAGCAGCCCCGACTGGGCTGGGTACGAGCAGTACTTC	CASSPDWAGYEQYF
.	TRBV6-4	TRBJ2-3	TRBD2	TGTGCCAGCAGTGCCCGGACTAGCGGGGGGAGCACAGATACGCAGTATTTT	CASSARTSGGSTDTQYF
.	TRBV5-4	TRBJ2-5	TRBD1	TGTGCCAGCAGCCGCCCGGGACAGGGGGAGGACGGAGAGACCCAGTACTTC	CASSRPGQGEDGETQYF
.	TRBV14	TRBJ2-7	TRBD1	TGTGCCAGCAGCCTCGGGACAGGGGCCTACGAGCAGTACTTC	CASSLGTGAYEQYF
.	TRBV14	TRBJ2-7	TRBD1	TGTGCCAGCAGCCCATACACCGGGACAGGGACATTTTACGAGCAGTACTTC	CASSPYTGTGTFYEQYF
.	TRBV7-2	TRBJ2-2	.	TGTGCCAGCAGCTTGGGGAACCCCATCGAGCTGTTTTTT	CASSLGNPIELFF
.	TRBV6-5	TRBJ2-1	TRBD2	TGTGCCAGCAGTTCGCCCGGGACTAGCGTAAACAATGAGCAGTTCTTC	CASSSPGTSVNNEQFF
.	TRBV30	TRBJ1-5	.	TGTGCCTGGAGTGTACGGGCGGGGGTGACCGGACAGCCCCAGCATTTT	CAWSVRAGVTGQPQHF
.	TRBV20-1	TRBJ1-5	.	TGCAGTGCGTGGCCCAATCAGCCCCAGCATTTT	CSAWPNQPQHF
.	TRBV5-6	TRBJ1-2	TRBD1	TGTGCCAGCAGTCTACCGGGACAGCCTGCCGGCTACACCTTC	CASSLPGQPAGYTF
medium-sized	TRBV5-1	TRBJ2-3	TRBD2	TGCGCCAGCAGCGGAGGTTCGACTAGCGGCACAGATACGCAGTATTTT	CASSGGSTSGTDTQYF
.	TRBV7-9	TRBJ1-4	TRBD1	TGTGCCAGCAGCTACCCGACAGGGGGCCCGAATGAAAAACTGTTTTTT	CASSYPTGGPNEKLFF
once	TRBV10-1	TRBJ1-1	.	TGCGCCAGCAGTGGATTGGGGGAAGCTTTCTTT	CASSGLGEAFF
many	TRBV7-2	TRBJ2-3	TRBD2	TGTGCCAGCAGTCCCGGACTAGGCACAGATACGCAGTATTTT	CASSPGLGTDTQYF